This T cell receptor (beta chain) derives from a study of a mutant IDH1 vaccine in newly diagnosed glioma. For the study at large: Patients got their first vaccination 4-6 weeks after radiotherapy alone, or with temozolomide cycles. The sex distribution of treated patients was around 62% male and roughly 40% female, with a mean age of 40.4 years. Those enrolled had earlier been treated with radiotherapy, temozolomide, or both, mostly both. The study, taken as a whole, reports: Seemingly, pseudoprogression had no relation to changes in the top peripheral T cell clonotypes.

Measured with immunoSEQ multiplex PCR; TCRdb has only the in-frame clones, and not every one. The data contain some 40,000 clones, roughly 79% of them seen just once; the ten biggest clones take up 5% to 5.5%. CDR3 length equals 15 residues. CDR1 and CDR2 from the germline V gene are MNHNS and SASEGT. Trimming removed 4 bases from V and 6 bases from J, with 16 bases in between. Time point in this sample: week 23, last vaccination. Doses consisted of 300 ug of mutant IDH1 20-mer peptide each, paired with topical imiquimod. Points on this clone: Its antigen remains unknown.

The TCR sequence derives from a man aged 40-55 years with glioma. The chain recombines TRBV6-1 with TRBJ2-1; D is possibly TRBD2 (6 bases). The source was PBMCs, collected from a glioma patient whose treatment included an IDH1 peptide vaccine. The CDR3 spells CASSVGTSASNEQFF. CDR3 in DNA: TGTGCCAGCAGTGTCGGGACTTCGGCGAGCAATGAGCAGTTCTTC.